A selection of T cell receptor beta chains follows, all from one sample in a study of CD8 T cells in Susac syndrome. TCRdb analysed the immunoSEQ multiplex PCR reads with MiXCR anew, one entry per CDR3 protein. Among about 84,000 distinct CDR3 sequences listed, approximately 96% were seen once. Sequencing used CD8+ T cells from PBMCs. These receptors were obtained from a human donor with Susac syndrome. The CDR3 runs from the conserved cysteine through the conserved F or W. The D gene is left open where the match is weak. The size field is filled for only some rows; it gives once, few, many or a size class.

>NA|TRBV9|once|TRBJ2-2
TGTGCCAGCAGCGTAGCAGGGGACACCGGGGAGCTGTTTTTT
CASSVAGDTGELFF
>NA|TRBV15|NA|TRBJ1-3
TGTGCCACCAGCAGAGAGGACACCATATATTTT
CATSREDTIYF
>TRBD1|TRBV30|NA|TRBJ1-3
TGTGCCTCCGGGACAGCTGGAAACACCATATATTTT
CASGTAGNTIYF
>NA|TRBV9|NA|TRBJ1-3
TGTGCCAGCAGCGATAGAGGAAACACCATATATTTT
CASSDRGNTIYF
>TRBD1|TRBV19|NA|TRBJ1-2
TGTGCCAGTAGTCCGGCCCCTGGGACAGGGTCGAGCTACACCTTC
CASSPAPGTGSSYTF
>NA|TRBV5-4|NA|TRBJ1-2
TGTGCCAGCAGCTTGGACAGGGTTCTTAACTATGGCTACACCTTC
CASSLDRVLNYGYTF
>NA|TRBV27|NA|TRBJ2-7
TGTGCCAGCAGCCCCGCGGGGTGGGGGTCCTACGAGCAGTACTTC
CASSPAGWGSYEQYF
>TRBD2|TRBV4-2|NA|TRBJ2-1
TGTGCCAGCAGCCATATTAGCGGGGGGGCCGATGAGCAGTTCTTC
CASSHISGGADEQFF
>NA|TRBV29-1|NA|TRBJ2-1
TGCAGCGTTACCAAACCGGACGGCTACAATGAGCAGTTCTTC
CSVTKPDGYNEQFF
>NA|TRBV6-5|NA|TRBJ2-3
TGTGCCAGCAGTTACTTTTTTGACGGAGACAACACAGATACGCAGTATTTT
CASSYFFDGDNTDTQYF
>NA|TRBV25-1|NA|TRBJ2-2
TGTGCCAGCGGCTGGGACGAGGCCGGGGAGCTGTTTTTT
CASGWDEAGELFF
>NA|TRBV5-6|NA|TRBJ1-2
TGTGCCAGCAGACCAACATACCGGGCTTCCTCGAAGGACTATGGCTACACCTTC
CASRPTYRASSKDYGYTF
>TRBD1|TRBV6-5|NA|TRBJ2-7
TGTGCCAGCACCGTTACAGGGGACAGGGTGTACGAGCAGTACTTC
CASTVTGDRVYEQYF
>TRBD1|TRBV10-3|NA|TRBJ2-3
TGTGCCACCACAGGGGGAGATACGCAGTATTTT
CATTGGDTQYF
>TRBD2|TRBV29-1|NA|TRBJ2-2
TGCAGCGTGAGGGGAGGGGCCGGGGAGCTGTTTTTT
CSVRGGAGELFF
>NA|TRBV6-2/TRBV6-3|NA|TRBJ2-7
TGTGCCAGCAGTTACGCGAGGGTGGTGGACGAGCAGTACTTC
CASSYARVVDEQYF
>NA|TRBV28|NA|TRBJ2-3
TGTGCCAGCAGTAGCGAGAGATGGACAGATACGCAGTATTTT
CASSSERWTDTQYF
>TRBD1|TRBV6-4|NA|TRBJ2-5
TGTGCCAGCAGCCACCAGAGGACAGGGCCCACGACCCAGTACTTC
CASSHQRTGPTTQYF
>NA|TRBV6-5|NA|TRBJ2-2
TGTGCCAGCAACGGGGCGGGCGAAAGGGCCGGGGAGCTGTTTTTT
CASNGAGERAGELFF
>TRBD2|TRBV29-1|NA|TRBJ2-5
TGCAGCGCCGGGAGGGAGACCCAGTACTTC
CSAGRETQYF
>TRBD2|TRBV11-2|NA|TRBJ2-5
TGTGCCAGCAGCGGGGGACTAGCGGAGACCCAGTACTTC
CASSGGLAETQYF
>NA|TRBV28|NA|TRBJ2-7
TGTGCCAGCAGTACCCCCCCGGAGCAGTACTTC
CASSTPPEQYF
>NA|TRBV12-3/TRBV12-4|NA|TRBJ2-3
TGTGCCAGCAGTCCCCCTCCGGGACCCCTGGCCTCAGATACGCAGTATTTT
CASSPPPGPLASDTQYF
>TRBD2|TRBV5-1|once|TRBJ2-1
TGCGCCAGCAGCTTGAAAACTAGCGGGGGCGATGAGCAGTTCTTC
CASSLKTSGGDEQFF
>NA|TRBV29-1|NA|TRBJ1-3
TGCAGCGCCCAGATGTTAGGCTCTGGAAACACCATATATTTT
CSAQMLGSGNTIYF
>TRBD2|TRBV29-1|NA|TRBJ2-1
TGCAGCTCGCTCGCAGGCAGCGGGAGCGTCGGGGGTGAGCAGTTCTTC
CSSLAGSGSVGGEQFF
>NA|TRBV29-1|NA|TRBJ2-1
TGCAGCGTTGTAGGGGGGGCCCACAATGAGCAGTTCTTC
CSVVGGAHNEQFF
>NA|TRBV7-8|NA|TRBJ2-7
TGTGCCAGCAGCATTTTACAGGGTCCCTCCTACGAGCAGTACTTC
CASSILQGPSYEQYF
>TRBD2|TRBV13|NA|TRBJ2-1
TGTGCCAGCAGCCCCACTAGCGGGCTTTCCTACAATGAGCAGTTCTTC
CASSPTSGLSYNEQFF
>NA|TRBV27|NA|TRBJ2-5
TGTGCCAGCACCGAAAGCGGTGGTCGGGAGACCCAGTACTTC
CASTESGGRETQYF
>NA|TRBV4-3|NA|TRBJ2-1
TGCGCCAGCAGCCAAGAGGGCCAACCTAACAATGAGCAGTTCTTC
CASSQEGQPNNEQFF
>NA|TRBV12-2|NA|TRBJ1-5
TGTGCAAGTCGCTTCGGCGGCAGGCATCAGCCCCAGCATTTT
CASRFGGRHQPQHF
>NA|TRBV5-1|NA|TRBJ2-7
TGCGCCAGCAGCGGGGCGCCCTCCTACGAGCAGTACTTC
CASSGAPSYEQYF
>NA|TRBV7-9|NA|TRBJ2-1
TGTGCCAGCAGCTTAGGAGGGTGGGAGCTTTACTACAATGAGCAGTTCTTC
CASSLGGWELYYNEQFF
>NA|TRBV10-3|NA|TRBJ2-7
TGTGCCATCAGGACCACAATTGTCGATAACGAGCAGTACTTC
CAIRTTIVDNEQYF
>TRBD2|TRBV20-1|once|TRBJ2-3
TGCAGCGAGAATAGCGGGGGGGCCTTGGATACGCAGTATTTT
CSENSGGALDTQYF
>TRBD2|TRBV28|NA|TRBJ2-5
TGTGCCAGCAGTTGGACTAGCGGGACCTCCCAAGAGACCCAGTACTTC
CASSWTSGTSQETQYF
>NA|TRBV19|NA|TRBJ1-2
TGTGCCAGTAGTGGCTGGGGGAACTATGGCTACACCTTC
CASSGWGNYGYTF
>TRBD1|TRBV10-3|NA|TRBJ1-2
TGTGCCATCACCCGGACAGGCGGGGGCTACACCTTC
CAITRTGGGYTF
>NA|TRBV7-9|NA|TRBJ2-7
TGTGCCAGCAGCAGAGCGGCCGAGCAGTACTTC
CASSRAAEQYF
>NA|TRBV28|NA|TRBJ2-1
TGTGCCAGCAGTTTACTAGCCTCCTACAATGAGCAGTTCTTC
CASSLLASYNEQFF
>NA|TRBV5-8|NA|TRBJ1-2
TGTGCCAGCAGCTTTGGACAGCACTATGGCTACACCTTC
CASSFGQHYGYTF
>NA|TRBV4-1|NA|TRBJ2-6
TGCGCCAGCAGCCAAGAAGGTGGGGCCAACGTCCTGACTTTC
CASSQEGGANVLTF
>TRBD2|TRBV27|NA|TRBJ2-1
TGTGCCAGCACCTCTAGCGGGAGACCCGATGAGCAGTTCTTC
CASTSSGRPDEQFF
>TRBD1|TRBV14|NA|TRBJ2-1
TGTGCCAGTGGACAGGTCAACTACAATGAGCAGTTCTTC
CASGQVNYNEQFF
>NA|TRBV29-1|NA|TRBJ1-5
TGCAGCGTGTCAGACTCGACGGATGGTACTAATCAGCCCCAGCATTTT
CSVSDSTDGTNQPQHF
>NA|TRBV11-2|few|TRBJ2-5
TGTGCCAGCAGCCCCGGTAAAGAGACCCAGTACTTC
CASSPGKETQYF
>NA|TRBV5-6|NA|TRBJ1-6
TGTGCCAGCAGGGCGGGCAGAGCGGGGTCACCCCTCCACTTT
CASRAGRAGSPLHF
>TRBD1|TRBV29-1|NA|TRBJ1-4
TGCAGCGTTGAGTTGACAGGGGGCTCTGATGAAAAACTGTTTTTT
CSVELTGGSDEKLFF
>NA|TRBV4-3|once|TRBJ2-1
TGCGCCAGCAGCCATGAGCACCTCAGGCATGAGCAGTTCTTC
CASSHEHLRHEQFF